The rows below give T cell receptor beta chains drawn from one sample of a study of blood T cell repertoires in COVID-19. The protocol was immunoSEQ multiplex PCR, while the TCRdb copy is restricted to in-frame clones and leaves out a portion. The data show approximately 77,000 clones, with roughly 90% seen just once and approximately 4.2% held by the top ten. Specimen: peripheral blood. These receptors were taken from a man aged 45 to 65 with active COVID-19. CDR3s include the opening cysteine and the closing phenylalanine or tryptophan. D genes are given only for firm matches. Some rows mark clone size as missing; the rest say once, few, many or name a class of expanded clone.

CDR3 length: 13; V gene: TRBV4-1; D gene: .; clone size: .; J gene: TRBJ1-5; CDR3 protein: CASSQVQFQPQHF; CDR3 DNA: TGCGCCAGCAGCCAAGTCCAGTTTCAGCCCCAGCATTTT
CDR3 length: 12; V gene: TRBV7-9; D gene: .; clone size: .; J gene: TRBJ1-2; CDR3 protein: CASSFDSIGYTF; CDR3 DNA: TGTGCCAGCAGCTTCGACAGCATAGGCTACACCTTC
CDR3 length: 13; V gene: TRBV3-1/TRBV3-2; D gene: .; clone size: .; J gene: TRBJ2-7; CDR3 protein: CASSQVSYYEQYF; CDR3 DNA: TGTGCCAGCAGCCAAGTTAGCTACTACGAGCAGTACTTC
CDR3 length: 13; V gene: TRBV28; D gene: .; clone size: .; J gene: TRBJ1-5; CDR3 protein: CANSQGNNQPQHF; CDR3 DNA: TGTGCCAACTCCCAGGGGAACAATCAGCCCCAGCATTTT
CDR3 length: 15; V gene: TRBV7-3; D gene: .; clone size: .; J gene: TRBJ1-1; CDR3 protein: CASSLTGTEDTEAFF; CDR3 DNA: TGTGCCAGCAGCTTAACGGGAACGGAGGACACTGAAGCTTTCTTT
CDR3 length: 15; V gene: TRBV10-3; D gene: TRBD1; clone size: .; J gene: TRBJ1-2; CDR3 protein: CAISESQGANYGYTF; CDR3 DNA: TGTGCCATCAGTGAGTCTCAGGGGGCGAACTATGGCTACACCTTC
CDR3 length: 18; V gene: TRBV24-1; D gene: .; clone size: .; J gene: TRBJ2-1; CDR3 protein: CATSSTGGGGLLVNEQFF; CDR3 DNA: TGTGCCACCAGCTCCACCGGGGGAGGGGGACTTTTAGTCAATGAGCAGTTCTTC
CDR3 length: 14; V gene: TRBV6-5; D gene: TRBD1; clone size: .; J gene: TRBJ2-7; CDR3 protein: CASSAGQGAYEQYF; CDR3 DNA: TGTGCCAGTTCGGCGGGACAGGGGGCTTACGAGCAGTACTTC
CDR3 length: 15; V gene: TRBV7-9; D gene: .; clone size: once; J gene: TRBJ2-3; CDR3 protein: CASSLVLSGTDTQYF; CDR3 DNA: TGTGCCAGCAGCTTAGTTCTTAGCGGCACAGATACGCAGTATTTT
CDR3 length: 15; V gene: TRBV9; D gene: TRBD2; clone size: once; J gene: TRBJ2-3; CDR3 protein: CASSATSGSTDTQYF; CDR3 DNA: TGTGCCAGCAGCGCGACTAGCGGGAGCACAGATACGCAGTATTTT
CDR3 length: 14; V gene: TRBV14; D gene: .; clone size: few; J gene: TRBJ1-4; CDR3 protein: CASSHPVGDEKLFF; CDR3 DNA: TGTGCCAGCAGCCATCCAGTAGGGGATGAAAAACTGTTTTTT
CDR3 length: 13; V gene: TRBV7-3; D gene: .; clone size: .; J gene: TRBJ1-6; CDR3 protein: CASSAYRDSPLHF; CDR3 DNA: TGTGCCAGCAGCGCCTACAGGGACTCACCCCTCCACTTT
CDR3 length: 17; V gene: TRBV3-1/TRBV3-2; D gene: .; clone size: .; J gene: TRBJ2-7; CDR3 protein: CASSQDRGGQLHYEQYF; CDR3 DNA: TGTGCCAGCAGCCAAGATCGGGGGGGACAGCTCCACTACGAGCAGTACTTC
CDR3 length: 13; V gene: TRBV14; D gene: TRBD1; clone size: .; J gene: TRBJ2-1; CDR3 protein: CASLGQGSNEQFF; CDR3 DNA: TGTGCCAGCCTAGGACAGGGTTCCAATGAGCAGTTCTTC
CDR3 length: 15; V gene: TRBV6-5; D gene: TRBD1; clone size: .; J gene: TRBJ1-2; CDR3 protein: CASSYINRGGYGYTF; CDR3 DNA: TGTGCCAGCAGTTATATCAACAGGGGGGGCTATGGCTACACCTTC
CDR3 length: 14; V gene: TRBV19; D gene: .; clone size: .; J gene: TRBJ2-7; CDR3 protein: CASSGRGEGYEQYF; CDR3 DNA: TGTGCCAGTAGTGGCAGGGGCGAGGGCTACGAGCAGTACTTC
CDR3 length: 14; V gene: TRBV30; D gene: .; clone size: .; J gene: TRBJ1-3; CDR3 protein: CAWSDGYYGNTIYF; CDR3 DNA: TGTGCCTGGAGTGACGGTTATTACGGAAACACCATATATTTT
CDR3 length: 15; V gene: TRBV11-2; D gene: .; clone size: .; J gene: TRBJ1-2; CDR3 protein: CASSLVVQWNYGYTF; CDR3 DNA: TGTGCCAGCAGCTTAGTTGTACAGTGGAACTATGGCTACACCTTC
CDR3 length: 13; V gene: TRBV30; D gene: .; clone size: .; J gene: TRBJ1-2; CDR3 protein: CAWSVVGGLGYTF; CDR3 DNA: TGTGCCTGGAGTGTGGTGGGGGGTCTGGGCTACACCTTC
CDR3 length: 15; V gene: TRBV28; D gene: TRBD1; clone size: .; J gene: TRBJ1-4; CDR3 protein: CASSYSTGGNEKLFF; CDR3 DNA: TGTGCCAGCAGTTATTCGACAGGGGGGAATGAAAAACTGTTTTTT
CDR3 length: 14; V gene: TRBV29-1; D gene: TRBD2; clone size: .; J gene: TRBJ2-5; CDR3 protein: CSVASGRAMETQYF; CDR3 DNA: TGCAGCGTTGCCAGCGGGAGGGCCATGGAGACCCAGTACTTC
CDR3 length: 15; V gene: TRBV18; D gene: .; clone size: .; J gene: TRBJ1-2; CDR3 protein: CASSPNGRGNYGYTF; CDR3 DNA: TGTGCCAGCTCACCAAACGGGCGGGGGAACTATGGCTACACCTTC